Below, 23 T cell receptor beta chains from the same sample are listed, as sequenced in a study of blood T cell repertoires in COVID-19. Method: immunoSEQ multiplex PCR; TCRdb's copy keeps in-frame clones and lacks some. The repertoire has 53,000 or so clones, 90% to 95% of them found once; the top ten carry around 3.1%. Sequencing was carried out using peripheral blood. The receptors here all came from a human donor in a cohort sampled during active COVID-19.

CDR3: CSVELKIAVAEAFF. The CDR3 DNA follows: TGCAGCGTTGAATTAAAGATCGCGGTCGCTGAAGCTTTCTTT. The chain uses TRBV29-1 and TRBJ1-1; D remains unclear. The V end was cut by 2 bases, the J end by 6 bases, with 16 bases between. Germline assignment: CDR1 SQVTM and CDR2 ANQGSEA. The CDR3 length is 14 residues.

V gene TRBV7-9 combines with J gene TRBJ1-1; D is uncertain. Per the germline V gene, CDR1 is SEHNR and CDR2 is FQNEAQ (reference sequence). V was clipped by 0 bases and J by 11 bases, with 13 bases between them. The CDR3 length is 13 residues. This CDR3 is CASSLASGLRAFF. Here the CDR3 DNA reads TGTGCCAGCAGCTTAGCGTCCGGGTTGCGGGCTTTCTTT.

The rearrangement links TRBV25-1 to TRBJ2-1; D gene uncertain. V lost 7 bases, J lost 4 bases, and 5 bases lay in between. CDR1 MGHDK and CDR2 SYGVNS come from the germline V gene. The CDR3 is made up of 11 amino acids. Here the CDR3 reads CASILYNEQFF. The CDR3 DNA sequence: TGTGCCAGCATACTTTACAATGAGCAGTTCTTC.

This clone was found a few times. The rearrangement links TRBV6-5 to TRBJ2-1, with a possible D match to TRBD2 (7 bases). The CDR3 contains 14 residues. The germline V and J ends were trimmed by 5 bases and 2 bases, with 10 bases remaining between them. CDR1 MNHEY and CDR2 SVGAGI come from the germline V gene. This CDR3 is CASSTGGTYNEQFF. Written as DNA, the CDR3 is TGTGCCAGCAGTACGGGGGGCACCTACAATGAGCAGTTCTTC.

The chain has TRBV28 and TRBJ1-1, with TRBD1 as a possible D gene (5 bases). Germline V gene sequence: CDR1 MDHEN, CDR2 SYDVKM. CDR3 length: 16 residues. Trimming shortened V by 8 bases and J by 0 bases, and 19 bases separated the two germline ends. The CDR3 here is CASGDGTLRMNTEAFF. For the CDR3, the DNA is TGTGCCAGCGGGGACGGGACTTTGAGGATGAACACTGAAGCTTTCTTT.

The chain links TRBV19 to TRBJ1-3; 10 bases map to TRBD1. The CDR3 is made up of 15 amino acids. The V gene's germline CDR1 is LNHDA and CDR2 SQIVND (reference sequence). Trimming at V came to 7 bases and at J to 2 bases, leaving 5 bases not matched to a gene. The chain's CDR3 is CASNWGTGAGNTIYF. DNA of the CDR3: TGTGCCAGTAACTGGGGGACAGGGGCTGGAAACACCATATATTTT. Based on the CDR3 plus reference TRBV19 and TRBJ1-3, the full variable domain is DGGITQSPKYLFRKEGQNVTLSCEQNLNHDAMYWYRQDPGQGLRLIYYSQIVNDFQKGDIAEGYSVSREKKESFPLTVTSAQKNPTAFYLCASNWGTGAGNTIYFGEGSWLTVV.

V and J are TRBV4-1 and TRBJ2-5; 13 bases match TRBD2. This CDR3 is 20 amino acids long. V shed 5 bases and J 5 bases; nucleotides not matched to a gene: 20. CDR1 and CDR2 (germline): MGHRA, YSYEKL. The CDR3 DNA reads TGCGCCAGCAGCTCGAGGACCCTGACTAGCGGGAGGAGTTGGGAGGAGACCCAGTACTTC. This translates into CASSSRTLTSGRSWEETQYF.

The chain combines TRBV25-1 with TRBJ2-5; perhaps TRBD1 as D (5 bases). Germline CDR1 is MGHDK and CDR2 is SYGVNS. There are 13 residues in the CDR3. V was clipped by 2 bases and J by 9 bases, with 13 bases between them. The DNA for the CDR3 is TGTGCCAGCAGTGAAGATGGGGCCACGGCCCAGTACTTC. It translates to CASSEDGATAQYF.

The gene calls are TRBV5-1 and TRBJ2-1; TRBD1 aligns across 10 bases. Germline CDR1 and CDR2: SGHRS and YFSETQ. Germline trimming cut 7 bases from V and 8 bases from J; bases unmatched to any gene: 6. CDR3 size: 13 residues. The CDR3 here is CASWDRGGDEQFF. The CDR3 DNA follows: TGCGCCAGCTGGGACAGGGGAGGCGATGAGCAGTTCTTC.

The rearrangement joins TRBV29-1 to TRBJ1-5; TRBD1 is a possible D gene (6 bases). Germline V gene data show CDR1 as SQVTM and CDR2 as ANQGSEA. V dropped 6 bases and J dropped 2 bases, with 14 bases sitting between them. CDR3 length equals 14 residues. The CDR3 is CSVVVQGGNQPQHF. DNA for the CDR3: TGCAGCGTGGTCGTACAGGGAGGCAATCAGCCCCAGCATTTT.

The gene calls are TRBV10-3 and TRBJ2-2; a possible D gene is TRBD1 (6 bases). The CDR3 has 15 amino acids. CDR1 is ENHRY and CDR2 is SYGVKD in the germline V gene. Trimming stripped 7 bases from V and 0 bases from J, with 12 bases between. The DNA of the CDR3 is TGTGCCATCAAACGAGGACAGTCGAACACCGGGGAGCTGTTTTTT. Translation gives CAIKRGQSNTGELFF.

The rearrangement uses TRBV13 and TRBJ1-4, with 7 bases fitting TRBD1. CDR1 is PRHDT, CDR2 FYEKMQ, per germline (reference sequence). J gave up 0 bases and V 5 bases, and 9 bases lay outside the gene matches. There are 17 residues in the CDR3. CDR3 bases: TGTGCCAGCAGCCACAGGGGACCGTTCACAACTAATGAAAAACTGTTTTTT. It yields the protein CASSHRGPFTTNEKLFF.

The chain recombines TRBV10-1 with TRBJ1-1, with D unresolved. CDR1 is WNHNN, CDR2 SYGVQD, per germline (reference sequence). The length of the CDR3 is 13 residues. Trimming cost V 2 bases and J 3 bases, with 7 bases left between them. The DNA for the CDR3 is TGCGCCAGCAGTGAGGGGAGTTACACTGAAGCTTTCTTT. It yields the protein CASSEGSYTEAFF.

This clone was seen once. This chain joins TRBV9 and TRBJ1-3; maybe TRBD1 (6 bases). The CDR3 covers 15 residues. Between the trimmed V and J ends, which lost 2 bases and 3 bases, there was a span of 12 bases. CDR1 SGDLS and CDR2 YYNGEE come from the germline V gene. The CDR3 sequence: CASSVSGDFGNTIYF. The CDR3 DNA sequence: TGTGCCAGCAGCGTGTCAGGGGATTTTGGAAACACCATATATTTT. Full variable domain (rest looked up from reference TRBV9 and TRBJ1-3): DSGVTQTPKHLITATGQRVTLRCSPRSGDLSVYWYQQSLDQGLQFLIQYYNGEERAKGNILERFSAQQFPDLHSELNLSSLELGDSALYFCASSVSGDFGNTIYFGEGSWLTVV.

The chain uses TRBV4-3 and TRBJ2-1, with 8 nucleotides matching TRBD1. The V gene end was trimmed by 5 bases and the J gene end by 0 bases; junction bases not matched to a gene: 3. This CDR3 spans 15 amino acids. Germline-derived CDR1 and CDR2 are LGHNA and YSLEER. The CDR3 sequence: CASSTGQGSYNEQFF. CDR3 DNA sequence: TGCGCCAGCAGCACCGGACAGGGCTCCTACAATGAGCAGTTCTTC.

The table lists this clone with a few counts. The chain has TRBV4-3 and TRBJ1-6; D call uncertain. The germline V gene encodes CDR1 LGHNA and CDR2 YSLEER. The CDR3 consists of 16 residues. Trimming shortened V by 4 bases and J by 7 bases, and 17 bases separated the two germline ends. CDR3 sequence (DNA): TGCGCCAGCAGCCTAAGAGCGGACGCGACCAATTCACCCCTCCACTTT. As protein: CASSLRADATNSPLHF.

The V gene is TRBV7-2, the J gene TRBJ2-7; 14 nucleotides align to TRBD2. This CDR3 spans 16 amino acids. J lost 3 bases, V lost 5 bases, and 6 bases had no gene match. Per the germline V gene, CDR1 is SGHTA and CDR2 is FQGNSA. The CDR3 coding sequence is TGTGCCAGCAGCAAGGGACTAGCGGGGGCCCTCTACGAGCAGTACGTC. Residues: CASSKGLAGALYEQYV.

This CDR3 is CASSLLASGGAYEQYV. DNA for the CDR3: TGTGCCAGCAGCTTGTTGGCTAGCGGGGGGGCCTACGAGCAGTACGTC. J is TRBJ2-7 and V is TRBV5-5; 12 nucleotides agree with TRBD2. The V gene end was trimmed by 1 base and the J gene end by 2 bases; junction bases not matched to a gene: 4. The germline CDR1 and CDR2 sequences are SGHKS and YYEKEE (reference sequence). There are 16 residues in the CDR3.

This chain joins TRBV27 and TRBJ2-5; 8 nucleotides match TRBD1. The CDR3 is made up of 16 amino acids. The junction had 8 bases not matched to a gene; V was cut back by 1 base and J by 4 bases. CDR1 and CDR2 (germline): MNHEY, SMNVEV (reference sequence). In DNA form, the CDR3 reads TGTGCCAGCAGTTTATTACGGCAGGGGGCCGGAGAGACCCAGTACTTC. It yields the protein CASSLLRQGAGETQYF.

The CDR3: CASSQDSGNEKLFF. The CDR3 DNA reads as TGTGCCAGCAGCCAAGATTCGGGTAATGAAAAACTGTTTTTT. The chain combines TRBV3-1 (or the pseudogene TRBV3-2) with TRBJ1-4; D gene ambiguous. The V and J ends lost 0 bases and 4 bases respectively, with 6 bases between them. This CDR3 is 14 amino acids long. CDR1 and CDR2 from the germline V gene are LGHDT and YNNKEL (reference sequence).

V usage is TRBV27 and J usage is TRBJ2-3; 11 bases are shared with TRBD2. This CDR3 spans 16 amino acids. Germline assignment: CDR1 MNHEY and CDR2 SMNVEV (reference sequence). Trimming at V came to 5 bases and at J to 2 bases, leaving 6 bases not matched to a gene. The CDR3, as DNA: TGTGCCAGCAGTGGGCGACTAGCGGGACCCACAGATACGCAGTATTTT. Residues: CASSGRLAGPTDTQYF.

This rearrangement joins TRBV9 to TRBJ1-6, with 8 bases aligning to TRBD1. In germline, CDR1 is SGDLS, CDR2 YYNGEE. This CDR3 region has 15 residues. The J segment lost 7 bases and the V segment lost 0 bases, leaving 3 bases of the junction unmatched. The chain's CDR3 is CASSVGTGGNSPLHF. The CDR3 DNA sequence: TGTGCCAGCAGCGTAGGCACAGGGGGGAATTCACCCCTCCACTTT.

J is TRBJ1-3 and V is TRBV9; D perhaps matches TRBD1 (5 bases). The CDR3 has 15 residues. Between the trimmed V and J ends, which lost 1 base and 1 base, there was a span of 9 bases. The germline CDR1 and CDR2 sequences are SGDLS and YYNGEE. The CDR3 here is CASSVQGQSGNTIYF. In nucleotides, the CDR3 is TGTGCCAGCAGCGTACAGGGCCAATCTGGAAACACCATATATTTT.